Below, one TCR beta chain is given with its context. What it binds is unknown. One end of the junction is discordant with germline, which a read error may explain. Per germline, CDR1 DFQATT and CDR2 SNEGSKA (reference sequence). The CDR3 is 11 residues long. Sequenced by immunoSEQ multiplex PCR; TCRdb stores in-frame clones only, minus some. Seen here are 120,000 or so clones, roughly nine tenths observed once, and the top ten hold approximately 27%. This sample stems from a study of T cell responses to AZD1222 COVID-19 vaccine. For the study at large: Some second doses came at about 4 weeks and others at about 12 weeks; these were pooled. Study conclusions and caveats: Only a handful of AZD1222 recipients were seropositive at baseline. Repertoire samples came only from after the peak T cell response.

The specimen comprised peripheral blood, sampled on day 0 of AZD1222 vaccination. This chain connects TRBV20-1 to TRBJ2-1; D remains unclear. The sequence was obtained from an adult in good health. CDR3 residues: CSARGPEDRIF. CDR3 DNA: TGCAGTGCTAGAGGACCCGAGGATCGGATCTTC.